Described below is a single T cell receptor (beta chain) sequence and its context. These data belong to a study of cytomegalovirus exposure and HLA in healthy donors. In germline, CDR1 is SGHNT, CDR2 YYREEE (reference sequence). There are 14 residues in the CDR3. V shed 2 bases and J shed 2 bases, with 9 bases lying between them. Data came from immunoSEQ multiplex PCR; TCRdb stores just in-frame clones and leaves some out. The sample includes some 240,000 clones, 86% of them seen just once. The sample was PBMCs. This sequence joins TRBV5-4 and TRBJ2-3, with D possibly being TRBD2 (6 bases). This receptor was identified in a woman in her 30s in good health and CMV-seropositive. CDR3 DNA: TGTGCCAGCAGCTTCGGGGGTGCCACAGATACGCAGTATTTT. Translating gives CASSFGGATDTQYF.